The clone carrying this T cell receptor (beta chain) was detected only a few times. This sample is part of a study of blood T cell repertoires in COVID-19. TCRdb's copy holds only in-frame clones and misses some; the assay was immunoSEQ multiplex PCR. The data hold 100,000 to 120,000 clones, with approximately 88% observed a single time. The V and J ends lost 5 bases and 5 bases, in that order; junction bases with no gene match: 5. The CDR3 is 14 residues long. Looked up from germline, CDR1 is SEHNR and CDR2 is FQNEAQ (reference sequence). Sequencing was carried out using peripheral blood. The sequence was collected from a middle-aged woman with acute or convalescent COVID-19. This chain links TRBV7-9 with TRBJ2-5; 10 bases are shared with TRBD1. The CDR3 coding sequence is TGTGCCAGCAGCCTGACAGGGGGCAGGGAGACCCAGTACTTC. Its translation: CASSLTGGRETQYF.